These 19 T cell receptor beta chains were sequenced from one sample in a study of cytomegalovirus exposure and HLA in healthy donors. The PCR contained 60 Vbeta and 13 Jbeta primers. Sequencing used immunoSEQ multiplex PCR; TCRdb keeps in-frame clones, though not all of them. The table includes roughly 110,000 clones, roughly 73% detected once. The sequencing input was PBMCs. These receptors were obtained from a man aged 40-49 years in good health and CMV-seronegative.

This clone has a handful of counts. This chain connects TRBV5-1 to TRBJ2-7, with TRBD1 as a possible D gene (5 bases). Germline assignment: CDR1 SGHRS and CDR2 YFSETQ. V lost 0 bases to trimming and J lost 4 bases, with 8 bases between them. CDR3 size: 13 residues. For the CDR3, the DNA is TGCGCCAGCAGCTTGGGGACAAAATACGAGCAGTACTTC. It translates to CASSLGTKYEQYF.

This chain links TRBV5-4 with TRBJ2-5; perhaps TRBD2 as D (6 bases). The germline gives CDR1 SGHNT, CDR2 YYREEE (reference sequence). V was shortened by 4 bases and J by 5 bases, with 18 bases between the two germline ends. CDR3 length: 15 residues. The CDR3 is CASSPGGRDLETQYF. In nucleotides, the CDR3 is TGTGCCAGCAGCCCTGGGGGTCGGGACTTGGAGACCCAGTACTTC. Together with reference TRBV5-4 and TRBJ2-5, the CDR3 gives the full variable domain: ETGVTQSPTHLIKTRGQQVTLRCSSQSGHNTVSWYQQALGQGPQFIFQYYREEENGRGNFPPRFSGLQFPNYSSELNVNALELDDSALYLCASSPGGRDLETQYFGPGTRLLVL.

With respect to this clone: At one end, the junction sequence differs from germline, possibly due to a read error. The chain uses TRBV5-1 and TRBJ2-1; 7 nucleotides align to TRBD2. The CDR3 contains 15 residues. Germline values: CDR1 SGHRS, CDR2 YFSETQ. In DNA, the CDR3 is TGCGCCAGCCGCTTCCTAGCGGACTCCTACAATGAGCAGTTCTTC. It specifies CASRFLADSYNEQFF. Full variable domain (missing parts from reference TRBV5-1 and TRBJ2-1): KAGVTQTPRYLIKTRGQQVTLSCSPISGHRSVSWYQQTPGQGLQFLFEYFSETQRNKGNFPGRFSGRQFSNSRSEMNVSTLELGDSALYLCASRFLADSYNEQFFGPGTRLTVL.

This chain uses TRBV7-8 with TRBJ2-7; no clear D gene. The CDR3 totals 12 residues. Germline V gene sequence: CDR1 SGHVS, CDR2 FQNEAQ. Trimming left V 5 bases short and J 5 bases short, with 10 bases between. CDR3 residues: CASSPPRNEQYF. Written as DNA, the CDR3 is TGTGCCAGCAGCCCCCCTAGGAACGAGCAGTACTTC.

This chain connects TRBV7-2 to TRBJ2-3, with TRBD2 as a possible D gene (6 bases). There are 14 residues in the CDR3. The V gene's germline CDR1 is SGHTA and CDR2 FQGNSA. V was trimmed by 5 bases and J by 5 bases, leaving 14 bases between them. Here the CDR3 DNA reads TGTGCCAGCAGCGCCACGTTCGGGGGAGATACGCAGTATTTT. The encoded protein is CASSATFGGDTQYF.

This rearrangement joins TRBV6-1 to TRBJ1-6; TRBD1 aligns across 7 bases. Trimming at V came to 6 bases and at J to 11 bases, leaving 13 bases not matched to a gene. This CDR3 is built from 15 residues. The V gene's germline CDR1 is MNHNS and CDR2 SASEGT. CDR3 nucleotide sequence: TGTGCCAGCAGCGCCACCTCAGGGGGTAGGGCACCCCTCCACTTT. Amino acids: CASSATSGGRAPLHF.

The genes are TRBV5-1 and TRBJ1-1; 10 nucleotides agree with TRBD1. The CDR3 totals 14 residues. V was clipped by 4 bases and J by 4 bases; unmatched bases: 4. Germline CDR1 and CDR2: SGHRS and YFSETQ. The CDR3 spells CASSRDRGLTEAFF. The CDR3 nucleotides read TGCGCCAGCAGCAGGGACAGGGGACTCACTGAAGCTTTCTTT.

The gene calls are TRBV5-1 and TRBJ1-1; no clear D gene. Trimming pared 0 bases from V and 7 bases from J, leaving 13 bases between. This CDR3 is 14 amino acids long. CDR1 is SGHRS and CDR2 is YFSETQ in the germline V gene. DNA for the CDR3: TGCGCCAGCAGCTTGGTGGGTTTGCGGAATGAAGCTTTCTTT. Translating it yields CASSLVGLRNEAFF.

V gene TRBV5-1 combines with J gene TRBJ2-3, with 9 bases fitting TRBD2. Germline V gene lookup returns CDR1 SGHRS and CDR2 YFSETQ. V lost 2 bases, J lost 2 bases, and 3 bases stayed unmatched. The CDR3 is 15 amino acids. The DNA of the CDR3 is TGCGCCAGCAGCTTCTTAGCGGGGGACACAGATACGCAGTATTTT. Translation: CASSFLAGDTDTQYF.

V is TRBV6-1 and J is TRBJ2-7; 11 bases are a match to TRBD1. V trimming: 4 bases; J trimming: 5 bases; junction bases outside the gene matches: 4. The CDR3 totals 14 residues. Germline CDR1 MNHNS, CDR2 SASEGT. The CDR3 protein is CASSGGQGADEQYF. The CDR3 DNA reads TGTGCCAGCAGTGGTGGACAGGGGGCCGACGAGCAGTACTTC.

This sequence joins TRBV6-1 and TRBJ2-1; TRBD1 matches 7 bases. Germline CDR1 MNHNS, CDR2 SASEGT. V gave up 6 bases and J gave up 0 bases; unmatched junction bases: 5. There are 15 residues in the CDR3. CDR3 in amino acids: CASSPTGYSYNEQFF. CDR3 bases: TGTGCCAGCAGCCCGACAGGGTACTCCTACAATGAGCAGTTCTTC.

The V and J genes are TRBV6-6 and TRBJ1-3, with D possibly being TRBD1 (5 bases). Deletions cut 6 bases from V and 1 base from J, with 10 bases between. The CDR3 consists of 14 residues. Germline V lookup: CDR1 MNHNY, CDR2 SVGAGI (reference sequence). The CDR3 protein is CASRATVSGNTIYF. In DNA, the CDR3 is TGTGCCAGCAGGGCGACAGTGTCTGGAAACACCATATATTTT.

This chain uses TRBV29-1 with TRBJ1-1, with 8 positions matching TRBD1. The CDR3 has 11 residues. Germline V gene data show CDR1 as SQVTM and CDR2 as ANQGSEA. V shed 5 bases, J shed 11 bases, and the junction held 7 bases outside the gene matches. The CDR3 DNA reads as TGCAGCGTTTCCAGGGGGCCTTTGGCTTTCTTT. Translated, it gives CSVSRGPLAFF.

The chain combines TRBV12-5 with TRBJ2-7; TRBD1 agrees at 9 bases. CDR1 and CDR2 (germline): LGHNT, FRNRAP. The CDR3 covers 15 residues. The junction had 15 bases not matched to a gene; V was cut back by 6 bases and J by 9 bases. CDR3 sequence: CASGREPGQGGLQYF. The CDR3 DNA sequence: TGTGCTAGTGGGCGGGAACCGGGACAGGGAGGATTGCAGTACTTC.

The genes are TRBV21-1 and TRBJ1-1; the table calls TRBD1, which could not be checked here. TRBV21-1 corresponds to a pseudogene. The CDR3 consists of 19 residues. In nucleotides, the CDR3 is TGTGCCAGCAGCAAAGAGGGTTTTAGTAGGGGGAGAATGAACACTGAAGCTTTCTTT. Translation gives CASSKEGFSRGRMNTEAFF.

This clone was seen just once. The chain joins TRBV9 to TRBJ2-2; TRBD2 agrees at 10 bases. The junction had 6 bases not matched to a gene; V was cut back by 4 bases and J by 0 bases. Germline V CDR1 and CDR2: SGDLS, YYNGEE. This CDR3 comprises 17 residues. CDR3 amino acids: CASSPSLAGANTGELFF. CDR3 DNA: TGTGCCAGCAGCCCATCTCTAGCGGGGGCGAACACCGGGGAGCTGTTTTTT.

This chain joins TRBV29-1 and TRBJ1-1; 8 bases are a match to TRBD1. The CDR3 length is 13 residues. Trimming removed 5 bases from V and 5 bases from J; junction bases left unmatched: 7. CDR1 is SQVTM and CDR2 is ANQGSEA in the germline V gene. The CDR3 sequence is CSVSTGDRTEAFF. CDR3 bases: TGCAGCGTTTCGACAGGGGATCGAACTGAAGCTTTCTTT.

The chain recombines TRBV9 with TRBJ2-5; D is possibly TRBD2 (6 bases). There are 13 residues in the CDR3. Trimming removed 4 bases at V and 5 bases at J, with 12 bases between. The germline gives CDR1 SGDLS, CDR2 YYNGEE. This chain's CDR3 is CASSPRGGETQYF. The CDR3 DNA reads TGTGCCAGCAGCCCCCGAGGAGGGGAGACCCAGTACTTC.

The chain employs TRBV6-5 and TRBJ1-3; D might be TRBD1 (6 bases). From germline, CDR1 is MNHEY and CDR2 SVGAGI. V dropped 6 bases and J dropped 0 bases, with 12 bases sitting between them. The CDR3 is 15 amino acids. The CDR3 DNA reads TGTGCCAGCAGCCGCGGACAGCTCTCTGGAAACACCATATATTTT. Amino acid sequence: CASSRGQLSGNTIYF.